The present T cell receptor beta chain was sequenced within a study of cytomegalovirus exposure and HLA in healthy donors. Study-wide results and limits: Most TCR beta V segments were productive about 90% or about 30% of the time in an earlier analysis.

Worth noting for this clone: Antigen unknown.

V was clipped by 0 bases and J by 6 bases; unmatched bases: 12. The CDR3 length is 18 residues. Germline CDR1 is SGHRS and CDR2 is YFSETQ. PCR employed 60 Vbeta and 13 Jbeta primers. Only in-frame clones appear in the TCRdb table, and some are missing; sequencing was by immunoSEQ multiplex PCR. Of some 180,000 clones listed, 80% are singletons. The chain carries TRBV5-1 and TRBJ1-2, with 12 nucleotides matching TRBD1. The origin of this receptor is a girl aged 5-17 years in good health and CMV-seropositive. Material: PBMCs. The CDR3 region is CASSLEFGGQGAIDGYTF. For the CDR3, the DNA is TGCGCCAGCAGCTTGGAATTCGGGGGACAGGGGGCTATTGATGGCTACACCTTC.